The 15 T cell receptor beta chains presented below share a single source sample, sequenced in a study of T cells after yellow fever vaccination. TCRdb analysed the 5' RACE reads with MiXCR anew, one entry per CDR3 protein. Of 100,000 to 150,000 distinct CDR3 sequences listed, around 7.2% are singletons. The specimen was CD4+ T cells sorted from PBMCs, collected about 49 days after the first yellow fever vaccination. The receptor set was obtained from a man younger than 30 who received the YFV17D yellow fever vaccine.

This clonotype has at least ten counts. The genes are TRBV5-3 and TRBJ1-1, with 8 bases matching TRBD1. TRBV5-3 is assigned to the ORF class and has an uncertain function. J was trimmed by 4 bases and V by 0 bases; bases with no gene match: 5. The CDR3 runs to 15 residues. CDR3 region: CARSLAGGWPTEAFF. The CDR3 DNA reads TGTGCCAGAAGCTTGGCAGGGGGCTGGCCCACTGAAGCTTTCTTT.

The V call is TRBV11-2, the J call TRBJ2-6; D is ambiguous. This CDR3 region has 13 residues. Germline assignment: CDR1 SGHAT and CDR2 FQNNGV. V lost 1 base to trimming and J lost 5 bases, with 3 bases between them. Here the CDR3 DNA reads TGTGCCAGCAGCTTAGGCTGGGCCAACGTCCTGACTTTC. Protein sequence: CASSLGWANVLTF. Based on the CDR3 plus reference TRBV11-2 and TRBJ2-6, the full variable domain is EAGVAQSPRYKIIEKRQSVAFWCNPISGHATLYWYQQILGQGPKLLIQFQNNGVVDDSQLPKDRFSAERLKGVDSTLKIQPAKLEDSAVYLCASSLGWANVLTFGAGSRLTVL.

This clonotype was seen many times. The V gene is TRBV29-1, the J gene TRBJ1-1; possible D gene TRBD1, 6 bases. The CDR3 runs 11 residues. CDR1 SQVTM and CDR2 ANQGSEA come from the germline V gene. V was pared by 6 bases and J by 1 base, with 6 bases between. The CDR3 loop is CSVRGNTEAFF. The CDR3, as DNA: TGCAGCGTCAGGGGGAACACTGAAGCTTTCTTT.

This clonotype was detected many times. The rearrangement joins TRBV7-2 to TRBJ2-1; the D is unclear. The CDR3 is 13 residues long. The V gene lost 0 bases and the J gene lost 4 bases, with 4 bases spanning the gap. Germline V gives CDR1 SGHTA, CDR2 FQGNSA. Written as DNA, the CDR3 is TGTGCCAGCAGCTTAGCTGTGTACAATGAGCAGTTCTTC. This codes for CASSLAVYNEQFF.

There are many counts of this clonotype. V usage is TRBV6-2 or TRBV6-3 and J usage is TRBJ1-2, with a weak D call TRBD1 (6 bases). This CDR3 has 17 residues. Per germline, CDR1 MNHEY and CDR2 SVGEGT. Trimming took off 7 bases at V and 5 bases at J, with 26 bases between the two ends. CDR3 in amino acids: CASNDQRDTLKGYGYTF. The CDR3 DNA is TGTGCCAGCAACGACCAGCGGGACACCCTTAAGGGGTATGGCTACACCTTC.

This clonotype was detected many times. This chain uses TRBV11-2 with TRBJ1-6; D not resolved. Trimming took off 5 bases at V and 7 bases at J, with 12 bases between the two ends. Germline V lookup: CDR1 SGHAT, CDR2 FQNNGV. The CDR3 sequence is 14 residues long. CDR3 DNA: TGTGCCAGCAGCCCCTCTGCGGGGAATTCACCCCTCCACTTT. The encoded protein is CASSPSAGNSPLHF.

Notes on this clonotype: A much larger clonotype is one base distant, so this may be a read error. This chain uses TRBV2 with TRBJ2-1, with 7 bases fitting TRBD1. The CDR3 extends over 13 amino acids. V was pared by 9 bases and J by 2 bases, with 4 bases of the junction left unmatched. The germline V gene encodes CDR1 SNHLY and CDR2 FYNNEI. The CDR3, as DNA: TGTGCCAGAAATACAGGGGCCTACAATGAGCAGTTCTTC. This gives the protein CARNTGAYNEQFF.

This sequence joins TRBV30 and TRBJ1-4; D gene ambiguous. Trimming cost V 3 bases and J 7 bases, with 9 bases left between them. Germline V lookup: CDR1 GTSNPN, CDR2 SVGIG (reference sequence). CDR3 length equals 12 residues. For the CDR3, the DNA is TGTGCCTGGAGGTGGGGAGGTGAAAAACTGTTTTTT. Translated, it gives CAWRWGGEKLFF.

There are many counts of this clonotype. This chain links TRBV30 with TRBJ1-5; D remains ambiguous. The V end was cut by 2 bases, the J end by 3 bases, with 11 bases between. The CDR3 runs 14 residues. Germline CDR1 GTSNPN, CDR2 SVGIG (reference sequence). Written as DNA, the CDR3 is TGTGCCTGGAGTTTTGGACGGCACAATCAGCCCCAGCATTTT. Its protein product is CAWSFGRHNQPQHF.

This clonotype appeared many times. CDR3 amino acids: CASSLAVATDTQYF. In DNA form, the CDR3 reads TGTGCCAGCAGCTTGGCCGTCGCCACAGATACGCAGTATTTT. The chain is built from TRBV5-5 and TRBJ2-3; D is undetermined. With 0 bases removed from V and 2 bases from J, the gap between germline ends came to 7 bases. The CDR3 contains 14 residues. Looked up from germline, CDR1 is SGHKS and CDR2 is YYEKEE (reference sequence). The complete variable domain, with remaining parts taken from reference TRBV5-5 and TRBJ2-3, reads DAGVTQSPTHLIKTRGQQVTLRCSPISGHKSVSWYQQVLGQGPQFIFQYYEKEERGRGNFPDRFSARQFPNYSSELNVNALLLGDSALYLCASSLAVATDTQYFGPGTRLTVL.

This clonotype came up a few times. A single base separates this from a much larger clone, so it may be a read error. The gene calls are TRBV7-2 and TRBJ1-5, with D hard to call. The CDR3 covers 14 residues. With 3 bases removed from V and 7 bases from J, the gap between germline ends came to 13 bases. Germline loops: CDR1 SGHTA, CDR2 FQGNSA. The CDR3 region has the DNA TGTGCCAGCAGCTTTTCCACCCAAGAACAGCCCCAGCATTTT. Its protein is CASSFSTQEQPQHF.

This clonotype was counted ten times or more. The rearrangement joins TRBV29-1 to TRBJ2-3; 10 bases are shared with TRBD1. Germline V lookup: CDR1 SQVTM, CDR2 ANQGSEA. The CDR3 is made up of 14 amino acids. The V segment lost 4 bases and the J segment 2 bases; nucleotides outside the gene matches: 3. CDR3 in DNA: TGCAGCGTTGCCGGGACAGGGGACACAGATACGCAGTATTTT. Translated, it gives CSVAGTGDTDTQYF.

There are a few counts of this clonotype. The gene calls are TRBV4-2 and TRBJ1-3, with a tentative D call TRBD1 (6 bases). Germline CDR1 is LGHNA and CDR2 is YNFKEQ. V was shortened by 2 bases and J by 1 base, with 12 bases between the two germline ends. The CDR3 covers 16 residues. The CDR3 here is CASSQPTGTSGNTIYF. DNA for the CDR3: TGTGCCAGCAGCCAACCCACAGGGACGTCTGGAAACACCATATATTTT.

There are many counts of this clonotype. The V and J genes are TRBV5-1 and TRBJ2-5; TRBD2 matches 12 bases. This CDR3 is built from 16 residues. CDR1 and CDR2 from the germline V gene are SGHRS and YFSETQ. Trimming cost V 4 bases and J 5 bases; bases outside gene matches: 9. The CDR3 sequence is CASSAGLAGMEETQYF. For the CDR3, the DNA is TGCGCCAGCAGCGCCGGACTAGCGGGGATGGAGGAGACCCAGTACTTC. The complete variable domain, with remaining parts taken from reference TRBV5-1 and TRBJ2-5, reads KAGVTQTPRYLIKTRGQQVTLSCSPISGHRSVSWYQQTPGQGLQFLFEYFSETQRNKGNFPGRFSGRQFSNSRSEMNVSTLELGDSALYLCASSAGLAGMEETQYFGPGTRLLVL.

This clonotype was seen just once. A much larger clone differs from this one at a single base, so this may be a read error. V gene TRBV7-2 combines with J gene TRBJ1-1; no clear D. V was pared by 5 bases and J by 6 bases, with 19 bases between. Germline V lookup: CDR1 SGHTA, CDR2 FQGNSA. CDR3 length: 15 amino acids. The CDR3 spells CASSPRLGYRAEAFF. Here the CDR3 DNA reads TGTGCCAGCAGCCCAAGGCTGGGATATAGGGCTGAAGCTTTCTTT.